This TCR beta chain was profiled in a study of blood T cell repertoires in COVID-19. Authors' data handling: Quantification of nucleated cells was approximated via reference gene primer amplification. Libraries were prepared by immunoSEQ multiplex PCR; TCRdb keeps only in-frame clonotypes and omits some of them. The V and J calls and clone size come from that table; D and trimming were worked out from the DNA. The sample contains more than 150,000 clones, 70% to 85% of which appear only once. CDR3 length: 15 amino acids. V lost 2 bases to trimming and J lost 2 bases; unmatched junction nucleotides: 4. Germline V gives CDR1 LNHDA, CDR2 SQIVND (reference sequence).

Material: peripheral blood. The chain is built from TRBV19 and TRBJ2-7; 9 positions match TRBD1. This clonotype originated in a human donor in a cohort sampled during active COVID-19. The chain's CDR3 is CASSIKRDRAYEQYF. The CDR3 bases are TGTGCCAGTAGTATAAAAAGGGACAGGGCCTACGAGCAGTACTTC.